This T cell receptor (beta chain) was retrieved from a study of cytomegalovirus exposure and HLA in healthy donors. Broader study findings: When the data were analyzed later, several of the most significant clusters appeared to be linked to common viral pathogens. In vitro confirmation showed a few CMV-associated chains to be CMV antigen specific. Generally TCR sequences proved uncommon, though certain public TCRs appeared in numerous donors.

As regards this clone: Antigen specificity is unknown.

The PCR ran on 60 Vbeta and 13 Jbeta primers. Libraries were prepared by immunoSEQ multiplex PCR; TCRdb keeps only in-frame clonotypes and omits some of them. The sample has under 140,000 clones; more than 65% are singletons. The V and J ends lost 0 bases and 12 bases, in that order; junction bases with no gene match: 7. Germline CDR1 reads MNHEY; CDR2 reads SVGAGI. The CDR3 runs 13 residues. Everyone who donated was a healthy bone marrow donor. The sequence derives from a young man in good health and CMV-seropositive. The chain uses TRBV6-5 and TRBJ1-1; 7 positions agree with TRBD1. The material sequenced was PBMCs. The CDR3 region has the DNA TGTGCCAGCAGTTACTCCCGACAGGGAGTGACTTTCTTT. This encodes CASSYSRQGVTFF.